This paragraph reports one T cell receptor (beta chain). Its antigen is currently unknown. This record belongs to a study of blood T cells in healthy people across ages. Germline lookup yields CDR1 SQVTM and CDR2 ANQGSEA. The CDR3 has 14 residues. Trimming shortened V by 6 bases and J by 7 bases, and 21 bases separated the two germline ends. The study's findings and limits: Because donor CMV status was unknown, expanded clonotype changes were possibly confounded. Older individuals had lower TCR beta diversity per million T cells (the decline was roughly linear). A greater number of naive CD4+ cells and higher diversity distinguished long-lived donors from aged donors.

Primers used in a second PCR of about 6 to 12 cycles were a sample-barcoded 5' primer and a J-beta primer mix. MiXCR, applied by TCRdb to the 5' RACE reads, yields one record per CDR3 protein. The sample carries 1.8 million or so distinct CDR3 sequences, 39% recorded once. Sequenced input: blood. V is TRBV29-1 and J is TRBJ1-2, with a weak D call TRBD1 (5 bases). This TCR was sampled from a human donor in good health. The CDR3 DNA is TGCAGCGTCGGCGGGGGTCCTGTCAAGGGTGGCTACACCTTC. Its protein is CSVGGGPVKGGYTF. Full variable domain (rest looked up from reference TRBV29-1 and TRBJ1-2): SAVISQKPSRDICQRGTSLTIQCQVDSQVTMMFWYRQQPGQSLTLIATANQGSEATYESGFVIDKFPISRPNLTFSTLTVSNMSPEDSSIYLCSVGGGPVKGGYTFGSGTRLTVV.